The present T cell receptor (beta chain) was sequenced within a study of blood T cell repertoires in COVID-19. In the source study's methods: For nucleated cells, counts were estimated from reference gene primer amplification. Data came from immunoSEQ multiplex PCR; TCRdb stores just in-frame clones and leaves some out. V and J calls and clone size are as listed in that table; D and trimming were resolved from the DNA. The data show 300,000 to 350,000 clones, about nine tenths seen once. Germline V CDR1 and CDR2: LNHDA, SQIVND (reference sequence). V was clipped by 3 bases and J by 1 base, with 15 bases between them. The length of the CDR3 is 16 residues.

V is TRBV19 and J is TRBJ1-2; D is unclear. Sequencing input: peripheral blood. This TCR was recovered from a woman aged 60-70 years with COVID-19, enrolled during active disease. CDR3 in amino acids: CASSIILQSYNYGYTF. The DNA of the CDR3 is TGTGCCAGTAGTATCATCCTCCAGTCTTATAACTATGGCTACACCTTC.